The T cell receptor beta chain under discussion was sequenced for a study of blood T cell repertoires in COVID-19. Overall study context: Sites across the United States, Italy and Spain contributed samples from acute and convalescent COVID-19. In each case, the material was cDNA or gDNA derived from T cells, B-cell-depleted T cells, or PBMCs.

This CDR3 comprises 14 residues. J gave up 4 bases and V 5 bases, and 5 bases lay outside the gene matches. CDR1 is SGHVS and CDR2 is FQNEAQ in the germline V gene. In the authors' workflow: How many nucleated cells were present was estimated from reference gene primer amplification. Produced via immunoSEQ multiplex PCR; TCRdb's table is partial and in-frame only. The V and J calls and clone size are taken from that table; D and trimming were inferred from the DNA. This sample yields over 70,000 clones, of which approximately 83% are seen a single time; about 6.9% belongs to the top ten. Seattle patients were enrolled while actively infected and followed longitudinally.

What was sequenced was peripheral blood. The TCR comes from a man aged 25 to 40 with COVID-19, enrolled during active disease. The chain joins TRBV7-8 to TRBJ1-5, with 7 nucleotides matching TRBD1. The CDR3 region has the DNA TGTGCCAGCAGCCCAGACAGGGCGAATCAGCCCCAGCATTTT. Its protein is CASSPDRANQPQHF.